The 11 T cell receptor beta chains reported below all come from one sample, sequenced in a study of blood T cells in healthy people across ages. PCR was performed a second time for about 7 to 12 cycles using a sample-barcoded 5' primer and a J-beta primer mix. TCRdb reprocessed the 5' RACE reads via MiXCR and lists one record per CDR3 protein. The sample has roughly 790,000 distinct CDR3 sequences, roughly 47% seen once. What was sequenced was blood. The source is a woman aged 60 to 75 in good health.

This chain joins TRBV29-1 and TRBJ1-2, with 9 positions matching TRBD1. V gave up 1 base and J gave up 12 bases; unmatched junction bases: 6. CDR1 is SQVTM and CDR2 is ANQGSEA in the germline V gene. The CDR3 length is 12 residues. The CDR3 spells CSVEVRDRADTF. CDR3 in DNA: TGCAGCGTTGAAGTAAGGGACAGGGCGGACACCTTC.

Notes on this clonotype: A much larger clone differs by one base, so this may be a read error. The chain employs TRBV27 and TRBJ2-1; TRBD2 matches at 10 bases. Germline CDR1 reads MNHEY; CDR2 reads SMNVEV (reference sequence). The CDR3 is 15 amino acids. The CDR3 region is CACSLLAGAPNEQFF. The CDR3 nucleotides read TGTGCCTGCAGTTTGCTAGCGGGGGCCCCCAATGAGCAGTTCTTC.

This clonotype has a handful of counts. The rearrangement uses TRBV6-5 and TRBJ2-5; D is unclear. Germline assignment: CDR1 MNHEY and CDR2 SVGAGI. V dropped 0 bases and J dropped 0 bases, with 8 bases sitting between them. The CDR3 sequence is 15 residues long. The CDR3, as DNA: TGTGCCAGCAGTTACTCGATACTTAACCAAGAGACCCAGTACTTC. It encodes CASSYSILNQETQYF.

This clonotype was seen only a few times. Given a much more abundant clone one base away, this may be a read error. The chain recombines TRBV7-2 with TRBJ2-5; a possible D gene is TRBD2 (7 bases). The V end lost 8 bases, the J end lost 11 bases, and 24 bases lay between the germline ends. The germline gives CDR1 SGHTA, CDR2 FQGNSA. The CDR3 contains 14 residues. The CDR3 nucleotides are TGTGCCAGCGGAAGCGGGACAACCACGGCTGAGCAGTACTTC. Its protein is CASGSGTTTAEQYF. Filled out from reference TRBV7-2 and TRBJ2-5, the complete variable domain reads GAGVSQSPSNKVTEKGKDVELRCDPISGHTALYWYRQSLGQGLEFLIYFQGNSAPDKSGLPSDRFSAERTGGSVSTLTIQRTQQEDSAVYLCASGSGTTTAEQYFGPGTRLLVL.

This chain connects TRBV2 to TRBJ1-2; TRBD1 is a possible D gene (6 bases). Germline CDR1 and CDR2: SNHLY and FYNNEI. The V end lost 0 bases, the J end lost 6 bases, and 11 bases lay between the germline ends. The CDR3 sequence is 14 residues long. CDR3 bases: TGTGCCAGCAGTGAAGCCTGGACAGAAGATGGCTACACCTTC. As protein: CASSEAWTEDGYTF. The complete variable domain, with remaining parts taken from reference TRBV2 and TRBJ1-2, reads EPEVTQTPSHQVTQMGQEVILRCVPISNHLYFYWYRQILGQKVEFLVSFYNNEISEKSEIFDDQFSVERPDGSNFTLKIRSTKLEDSAMYFCASSEAWTEDGYTFGSGTRLTVV.

The rearrangement uses TRBV7-8 and TRBJ2-4; weak D call: TRBD2 (7 bases). TRBJ2-7 explains the end of the DNA better; the J call may be wrong. Germline-derived CDR1 and CDR2 are SGHVS and FQNEAQ. The CDR3 extends over 14 amino acids. This CDR3 reads CASSSPGGGYEQYF. Here the CDR3 DNA reads TGTGCCAGCAGCTCCCCGGGGGGCGGGTACGAGCAGTACTTC.

The rearrangement joins TRBV5-1 to TRBJ2-7; no definite D call. Trimming left V 4 bases short and J 4 bases short, with 12 bases between. This CDR3 spans 13 amino acids. Germline loops: CDR1 SGHRS, CDR2 YFSETQ. CDR3 bases: TGCGCCAGCAGCCTTCGGACCGAATACGAGCAGTACTTC. Translating it yields CASSLRTEYEQYF.

The V call is TRBV5-1, the J call TRBJ2-1, with 11 bases identical to TRBD2. Germline values: CDR1 SGHRS, CDR2 YFSETQ. This CDR3 region has 15 residues. The V and J ends lost 3 bases and 6 bases, in that order; junction bases with no gene match: 5. The DNA of the CDR3 is TGCGCCAGCAGCTACCTAGCGGGGGGCGGCAATGAGCAGTTCTTC. It codes for CASSYLAGGGNEQFF.

The table lists this clonotype with a few counts. The chain joins TRBV6-2 or TRBV6-3 to TRBJ2-1, with D perhaps TRBD1 (6 bases). This CDR3 spans 17 amino acids. V dropped 6 bases and J dropped 0 bases, with 18 bases sitting between them. Germline V gene sequence: CDR1 MNHEY, CDR2 SVGEGT. CDR3 loop: CASREIRGQSSYNEQFF. CDR3 nucleotides: TGTGCCAGCAGGGAGATACGAGGACAGAGCTCCTACAATGAGCAGTTCTTC.

On this clonotype itself: This may arise from a read error, as a much more abundant clone is one base away. This rearrangement joins TRBV12-3 or TRBV12-4 to TRBJ2-3; D is undetermined. The CDR3 runs 14 residues. In nucleotides, the CDR3 is TGTGCCAGCAGTTTACAGGCAGGCGCAGATGCGCAGTATTTT. Protein sequence: CASSLQAGADAQYF.

V and J are TRBV6-5 and TRBJ2-5, with D possibly called TRBD1 or TRBD2 (5 bases each). The J call may be incorrect, as the DNA end agrees better with TRBJ2-7. In germline, CDR1 is MNHEY, CDR2 SVGAGI. The CDR3 extends over 15 amino acids. The CDR3 DNA follows: TGTGCCAGCAGTACGGGGCAGTTGAGGTACTACGAGCAGTACTTC. Its translation is CASSTGQLRYYEQYF.